The rows below give T cell receptor beta chains drawn from one sample of a study of blood T cell repertoires in COVID-19. Measured with immunoSEQ multiplex PCR; TCRdb has only the in-frame clones, and not every one. The data show about 220,000 clones, 65% to 85% seen once. Sequencing input: PBMCs or T cells enriched from blood (not recorded which). The receptor set was obtained from a woman aged 40 to 49 who had recovered from COVID-19. Both conserved end residues are part of each CDR3. D genes are given only for firm matches. Clone size is not always given. Where it is, it says once, few, many or a class for expanded clones.

d_call j_call clone_size v_call cdr3_length cdr3_nt cdr3_aa
TRBD2 TRBJ2-4 . TRBV20-1 14 TGCAGTGCTAGTAGCGGGAGAAGGGAAAACATTCAGTACTTC CSASSGRRENIQYF
. TRBJ1-5 . TRBV4-2 15 TGTGCCAGCAGCCACGACAGGAATAGCAATCAGCCCCAGCATTTT CASSHDRNSNQPQHF
. TRBJ2-2 . TRBV28 11 TGTGCCAGTAGCTTGAGAGGGGAGCTGTTTTTT CASSLRGELFF
. TRBJ2-2 . TRBV5-1 16 TGCGCCAGCAGCTTGGTATACAGGCCGAGGACCGGGGAGCTGTTTTTT CASSLVYRPRTGELFF
. TRBJ2-7 . TRBV30 14 TGTGCCTGGAGTGTACGGCGGAACTCCTACGAGCAGTACTTC CAWSVRRNSYEQYF
. TRBJ2-3 . TRBV19 18 TGTGCCAGTAGTATGTTTTTCGCGCCCCCAGGAAACACAGATACGCAGTATTTT CASSMFFAPPGNTDTQYF
TRBD1 TRBJ2-2 . TRBV6-6 17 TGTGCCAGCAGTCCGCAACTACAGCAGGGGGCTCCCGGGGAGCTGTTTTTT CASSPQLQQGAPGELFF
TRBD1 TRBJ2-3 . TRBV29-1 14 TGCAGCGCTGACAGGGTTACTAGCACAGATACGCAGTATTTT CSADRVTSTDTQYF
. TRBJ1-2 . TRBV2 15 TGTGCCAGCAATGAAGATGGGGCGCCGAACTATGGCTACACCTTC CASNEDGAPNYGYTF
TRBD1 TRBJ1-4 . TRBV5-1 13 TGCGCCAGCAGCGGACAGGCTAATGAAAAACTGTTTTTT CASSGQANEKLFF
TRBD1 TRBJ1-3 once TRBV6-2/TRBV6-3 15 TGTGCCAGCAGTGGGGACAGGGCCTCTGGAAACACCATATATTTT CASSGDRASGNTIYF
. TRBJ1-4 . TRBV2 16 TGTGCCAGCACAGGAGAAGCACAGGGAGGGAGAGAAAAACTGTTTTTT CASTGEAQGGREKLFF
. TRBJ2-7 . TRBV7-6 13 TGTGCCAGCAGCCTAGCTACTACCTACGAGCAGTACTTC CASSLATTYEQYF
TRBD2 TRBJ2-3 once TRBV15 15 TGTGCCACCAGCCCGGGGGGGGCCTTCACAGATACGCAGTATTTT CATSPGGAFTDTQYF
. TRBJ2-1 . TRBV2 14 TGTGCCAGCAGCCCGACTAGCTCCTACAATGAGCAGTTCTTC CASSPTSSYNEQFF
. TRBJ2-5 once TRBV11-2 16 TGTGCCAGCAGCTTAGTTTTTGGACAGAGTCAAGAGACCCAGTACTTC CASSLVFGQSQETQYF